Following are 20 T cell receptor beta chains from one sample sequenced in a study of blood T cell repertoires in COVID-19. TCRdb's copy holds only in-frame clones and misses some; the assay was immunoSEQ multiplex PCR. The table has hundreds of thousands of clones, about 86% seen once. Sequences were obtained from peripheral blood. The receptors were sampled from a woman between 70 and 85 years old with COVID-19, enrolled during active disease.

The CDR3 DNA reads as TGTGCCAGCAGGGCCGGGACAGGGGGGTACGAGCAGTACTTC. Amino acid sequence: CASRAGTGGYEQYF. This sequence joins TRBV2 and TRBJ2-7; 11 nucleotides align to TRBD1. Germline V gives CDR1 SNHLY, CDR2 FYNNEI. With 6 bases clipped from V and 4 bases from J, the junction kept 5 bases outside the gene matches. This CDR3 spans 14 amino acids.

This clone appeared once. V gene TRBV18 combines with J gene TRBJ2-3; D is uncertain. Germline lookup yields CDR1 KGHSH and CDR2 LQKENI. The CDR3 is 14 residues long. Trimming removed 4 bases from V and 3 bases from J, with 11 bases in between. CDR3 loop: CASSLLDETDTQYF. The CDR3 nucleotides read TGTGCCAGCTCACTCTTAGATGAGACAGATACGCAGTATTTT.

J is TRBJ2-3 and V is TRBV10-1; 8 bases map to TRBD2. The length of the CDR3 is 15 residues. J lost 2 bases, V lost 6 bases, and 7 bases had no gene match. The germline gives CDR1 WNHNN, CDR2 SYGVQD (reference sequence). CDR3 residues: CASSNERENTDTQYF. DNA for the CDR3: TGCGCCAGCAGCAACGAGCGGGAGAACACAGATACGCAGTATTTT.

This clone was counted a single time. The rearrangement uses TRBV4-3 and TRBJ1-2; the match to TRBD1 covers 9 bases. CDR3 length: 14 amino acids. Per the germline V gene, CDR1 is LGHNA and CDR2 is YSLEER. V dropped 6 bases and J dropped 5; count of bases not matched to a gene: 7. CDR3 protein: CASSPRDREYGYTF. The CDR3 DNA reads as TGCGCCAGCAGTCCAAGGGACAGGGAATATGGCTACACCTTC.

The chain joins TRBV9 to TRBJ2-3; tentatively, D is TRBD1 (5 bases). The germline V and J ends were trimmed by 2 bases and 4 bases, with 8 bases remaining between them. Per the germline V gene, CDR1 is SGDLS and CDR2 is YYNGEE. CDR3 size: 13 residues. This chain's CDR3 is CASSVLGADTQYF. CDR3 DNA: TGTGCCAGCAGCGTTTTAGGGGCAGATACGCAGTATTTT.

The rearrangement joins TRBV4-3 to TRBJ1-4; 9 bases agree with TRBD1. The V segment lost 0 bases and the J segment 2 bases; nucleotides outside the gene matches: 1. CDR1 is LGHNA, CDR2 YSLEER, per germline. The CDR3 loop spans 16 amino acids. The CDR3 spells CASSQDGTGTNEKLFF. CDR3 sequence (DNA): TGCGCCAGCAGCCAAGATGGGACAGGGACTAATGAAAAACTGTTTTTT.

CDR3 region: CASSLGRAGPYEQYF. The CDR3 DNA sequence: TGTGCCAGCAGCTTGGGTCGAGCGGGACCCTACGAGCAGTACTTC. The rearrangement joins TRBV5-4 to TRBJ2-7; 7 bases are a match to TRBD2. This CDR3 spans 15 amino acids. Germline lookup yields CDR1 SGHNT and CDR2 YYREEE (reference sequence). Trimming cost V 0 bases and J 2 bases; bases outside gene matches: 5. The entire variable domain, with the rest obtained from reference TRBV5-4 and TRBJ2-7, is as follows: ETGVTQSPTHLIKTRGQQVTLRCSSQSGHNTVSWYQQALGQGPQFIFQYYREEENGRGNFPPRFSGLQFPNYSSELNVNALELDDSALYLCASSLGRAGPYEQYFGPGTRLTVT.

The J gene is TRBJ1-1, the V gene TRBV5-4; 8 positions agree with TRBD1. J lost 2 bases, V lost 4 bases, and 4 bases had no gene match. Germline loops: CDR1 SGHNT, CDR2 YYREEE (reference sequence). This CDR3 is built from 14 residues. CDR3 amino acids: CASSVDRGNTEAFF. The CDR3 coding sequence is TGTGCCAGCAGCGTAGACAGGGGAAACACTGAAGCTTTCTTT.

The chain recombines TRBV3-1 (or the pseudogene TRBV3-2) with TRBJ1-4; 9 bases agree with TRBD1. Germline CDR1 is LGHDT and CDR2 is YNNKEL (reference sequence). V lost 3 bases and J lost 8; bases outside the gene matches: 4. This CDR3 contains 14 residues. The CDR3, as DNA: TGTGCCAGCAGCCAGCGGACAGGGGAAGAAAAACTGTTTTTT. This gives the protein CASSQRTGEEKLFF.

This chain links TRBV6-5 with TRBJ2-7; TRBD2 is a possible D gene (6 bases). Trimming left V 4 bases short and J 5 bases short, with 12 bases between. CDR3 length equals 13 residues. Germline lookup yields CDR1 MNHEY and CDR2 SVGAGI. CDR3: CASSSTRIHEQYF. CDR3 bases: TGTGCCAGCAGTTCGACTAGGATCCACGAGCAGTACTTC.

The V call is TRBV5-4, the J call TRBJ2-3, with 9 bases fitting TRBD2. The CDR3 sequence is 14 residues long. The V gene end was trimmed by 0 bases and the J gene end by 6 bases; junction bases not matched to a gene: 2. Germline CDR1 is SGHNT and CDR2 is YYREEE (reference sequence). The CDR3 protein is CASSLASGGDTQYF. CDR3 bases: TGTGCCAGCAGCTTGGCGAGCGGGGGGGATACGCAGTATTTT.

The CDR3 loop is CSTKDRGTDEKLFF. The DNA of the CDR3 is TGCAGCACAAAGGACCGGGGGACAGATGAAAAACTGTTTTTT. This chain joins TRBV29-1 and TRBJ1-4, with 7 bases matching TRBD1. This CDR3 spans 14 amino acids. V was clipped by 8 bases and J by 6 bases; unmatched bases: 12. From germline, CDR1 is SQVTM and CDR2 ANQGSEA.

The chain couples TRBV5-1 to TRBJ1-1; the D is unclear. CDR1 SGHRS and CDR2 YFSETQ come from the germline V gene. This CDR3 is built from 13 residues. V lost 1 base, J lost 1 base, and 5 bases lay in between. The CDR3, as DNA: TGCGCCAGCAGCTTGACCAGGAACACTGAAGCTTTCTTT. It translates to CASSLTRNTEAFF.

Only one count was recorded for this clone. This sequence joins TRBV5-4 and TRBJ2-7, with 9 bases identical to TRBD1. This CDR3 spans 15 amino acids. CDR1 is SGHNT and CDR2 is YYREEE in the germline V gene (reference sequence). V lost 2 bases and J lost 5; bases outside the gene matches: 8. The CDR3 loop is CASSFKQGAMDEQYF. DNA for the CDR3: TGTGCCAGCAGCTTTAAACAGGGGGCGATGGACGAGCAGTACTTC.

V usage is TRBV21-1 and J usage is TRBJ1-2. TRBV21-1 is a pseudogene segment. The CDR3 spans 15 residues. The CDR3 sequence: CASSKGGEPFYGYTF. CDR3 DNA: TGTGCCAGCAGCAAAGGAGGAGAACCCTTCTATGGCTACACCTTC.

The chain joins TRBV10-3 to TRBJ2-3, with 11 bases that match TRBD2. After removal of 6 bases from V and 4 bases from J, the junction contained 6 bases not matched to a gene. This CDR3 contains 15 residues. Germline CDR1 and CDR2: ENHRY and SYGVKD. The CDR3 nucleotides are TGTGCCATCAGCCCTAGCGGGGGGAGAGCAGATACGCAGTATTTT. Translation: CAISPSGGRADTQYF.

The J gene is TRBJ2-3, the V gene TRBV30; 11 bases are shared with TRBD2. This CDR3 comprises 14 residues. Germline V gene sequence: CDR1 GTSNPN, CDR2 SVGIG (reference sequence). Trimming cost V 4 bases and J 6 bases; bases outside gene matches: 6. The CDR3: CAWNSGGAGDTQYF. Written as DNA, the CDR3 is TGTGCCTGGAATAGCGGGGGGGCCGGGGATACGCAGTATTTT. Variable domain in full (rest from reference TRBV30 and TRBJ2-3): SQTIHQWPATLVQPVGSPLSLECTVEGTSNPNLYWYRQAAGRGLQLLFYSVGIGQISSEVPQNLSASRPQDRQFILSSKKLLLSDSGFYLCAWNSGGAGDTQYFGPGTRLTVL.

The CDR3 here is CASSPTTGGVETQYF. The CDR3 DNA follows: TGCGCCAGCAGCCCTACGACAGGGGGCGTAGAGACCCAGTACTTC. This chain joins TRBV5-1 and TRBJ2-5; 10 bases match TRBD1. The CDR3 consists of 15 residues. V lost 4 bases, J lost 4 bases, and 7 bases stayed unmatched. Germline V CDR1 and CDR2: SGHRS, YFSETQ.

This clone was detected only once. This rearrangement joins TRBV6-5 to TRBJ2-4; D is possibly TRBD2 (7 bases). Trimming took off 6 bases at V and 5 bases at J, with 14 bases between the two ends. Germline loops: CDR1 MNHEY, CDR2 SVGAGI. The CDR3 spans 14 residues. Here the CDR3 reads CASSPAGAENIQYF. The CDR3 nucleotides read TGTGCCAGCAGCCCGGCGGGGGCCGAAAACATTCAGTACTTC.

The V call is TRBV21-1, the J call TRBJ2-1; the table assigns TRBD1, which was not confirmed against the DNA. TRBV21-1 is an annotated pseudogene. CDR3 length: 16 residues. This CDR3 reads CASSKGRTGFRNEQFF. CDR3 sequence (DNA): TGTGCCAGCAGCAAAGGGAGAACAGGGTTTCGTAATGAGCAGTTCTTC.